This T cell receptor beta chain was captured by sequencing in a study of beta chain features in type 1 diabetes. Every isolated RNA sample was fully reverse transcribed, so sequencing captured expressed TCRB transcripts. The method was immunoSEQ multiplex PCR; TCRdb's version includes in-frame clones alone and lacks a portion of them. The sample yields roughly 240,000 clones, 14% seen once. The count of this clone is one. CDR1 and CDR2 (germline): SNHLY, FYNNEI. V dropped 7 bases and J dropped 4 bases, with 16 bases sitting between them. This CDR3 has 14 amino acids. The specimen was naive CD4+ T cells from blood. The gene calls are TRBV2 and TRBJ1-2; D is ambiguous. The receptor's source is a woman between 35 and 50 years old in good health. CDR3 nucleotides: TGTGCCAGCACCCCGGGGTGGGTGCCCTATGGCTACACCTTC. Its protein product is CASTPGWVPYGYTF.